The 19 T cell receptor beta chains reported below all come from one sample, sequenced in a study of neurological immune-mediated disorders. One entry per CDR3 protein results from TCRdb running MiXCR on the 5' RACE reads. The sample lists tens of thousands of distinct CDR3 sequences; about 9.4% were seen once. Sequencing was done on a sample of PBMCs. The receptors come from a man in his forties or fifties in good health.

This clonotype has ten or more counts. The CDR3 region has the DNA TGTGCCAGCAGCGGCGGGCCCGAATTTAGTGAGCAGTTCTTC. Protein: CASSGGPEFSEQFF. J is TRBJ2-1 and V is TRBV7-2, with D possibly being TRBD2 (5 bases). The V and J ends lost 5 bases and 9 bases respectively, with 17 bases between them. The CDR3 consists of 14 residues. Germline V gene data show CDR1 as SGHTA and CDR2 as FQGNSA.

Remarks on this clonotype: The limits of the CDR3 on the DNA are not certain, so only TCRdb's listed CDR3 is given. This chain uses TRBV5-5 with TRBJ2-7; the DNA was not compared with TRBD2, the D call given in the table. The CDR3 spans 20 amino acids, including both terminal residues. Germline CDR1 reads SGHKS; CDR2 reads YYEKEE (reference sequence). The CDR3 sequence: CASSFYICSARDRGGGEQYF.

In this sample, this clonotype turned up once. The CDR3 nucleotides are TGTGCCAGCTTGACAGGGGAAGAGACCCAGTACTTC. Its protein product is CASLTGEETQYF. The chain couples TRBV11-3 to TRBJ2-5; 8 bases line up with TRBD1. After removal of 8 bases from V and 3 bases from J, the junction contained 2 bases not matched to a gene. The CDR3 runs to 12 residues. Per the germline V gene, CDR1 is SGHNT and CDR2 is YENEEA.

The rearrangement uses TRBV29-1 and TRBJ2-1, with 12 bases lining up with TRBD2. J lost 3 bases, V lost 6 bases, and 12 bases had no gene match. The CDR3 length is 17 residues. Germline values: CDR1 SQVTM, CDR2 ANQGSEA. CDR3 sequence: CSVHLKELAGGYNEQFF. In nucleotides, the CDR3 is TGCAGCGTCCATCTAAAGGAACTAGCGGGAGGCTACAATGAGCAGTTCTTC.

The chain uses TRBV5-8 and TRBJ1-5, with D possibly TRBD1 on 5 matching bases. Germline assignment: CDR1 SGHTS and CDR2 YDEGEE. Trimming took 1 base from V and 5 from J, leaving 10 bases between them. This CDR3 is 14 amino acids long. CDR3 in amino acids: CASSLMGGDQPQHF. The CDR3 region has the DNA TGTGCCAGCAGCTTGATGGGGGGAGATCAGCCCCAGCATTTT.

This clonotype was picked up many times. The chain uses TRBV7-9 and TRBJ1-2, with D uncertain. The CDR3 spans 13 residues. V was clipped by 3 bases and J by 6 bases, with 11 bases between them. The V gene's germline CDR1 is SEHNR and CDR2 FQNEAQ (reference sequence). Written as DNA, the CDR3 is TGTGCCAGCAGCTTGGAGCAAATCAATGGCTACACCTTC. Its translation is CASSLEQINGYTF.

The rearrangement links TRBV30 to TRBJ1-3; D is possibly TRBD1 (5 bases). Germline values: CDR1 GTSNPN, CDR2 SVGIG (reference sequence). The V gene lost 3 bases and the J gene lost 2 bases, with 11 bases spanning the gap. CDR3 length equals 14 residues. CDR3 DNA sequence: TGTGCCTGGAGCTACAGGAAGGCTGGAAACACCATATATTTT. It specifies CAWSYRKAGNTIYF.

This clonotype was picked up many times. This sequence joins TRBV7-3 and TRBJ2-5; possibly TRBD2 for D (6 bases). CDR3 length: 15 amino acids. V was cut by 5 bases and J by 5 bases, with 18 bases left in between. Germline V gives CDR1 SGHTA, CDR2 FQGTGA. In DNA form, the CDR3 reads TGTGCCAGCAGCCCTACCTCCAGCGGGTTGGAGACCCAGTACTTC. It is translated as CASSPTSSGLETQYF.

This clonotype has ten or more counts. The chain joins TRBV12-3 or TRBV12-4 to TRBJ1-1; D is possibly TRBD1 (5 bases). This CDR3 spans 13 amino acids. Trimming stripped 2 bases from V and 11 bases from J, with 15 bases between. The CDR3 reads CASSLPGWRWAFF. CDR3 DNA sequence: TGTGCCAGCAGTTTACCAGGGTGGAGGTGGGCTTTCTTT.

There are many counts of this clonotype. CDR3: CASSHRQTYEQYF. Here the CDR3 DNA reads TGTGCCAGCAGTCATAGACAGACCTACGAGCAGTACTTC. The V gene is TRBV6-1, the J gene TRBJ2-7; possibly TRBD1 for D (5 bases). This CDR3 has 13 amino acids. V was cut by 5 bases and J by 2 bases, with 10 bases left in between. CDR1 is MNHNS, CDR2 SASEGT, per germline.

In this sample, this clonotype turned up many times. The chain recombines TRBV5-1 with TRBJ2-7; D is perhaps TRBD2 (5 bases). The V end was cut by 4 bases, the J end by 1 base, with 12 bases between. CDR3 length: 14 amino acids. The germline V gene has CDR1 SGHRS and CDR2 YFSETQ. The CDR3 region is CASSPARGSYEQYF. The CDR3 DNA reads TGCGCCAGCAGCCCCGCTCGGGGTTCCTACGAGCAGTACTTC.

The chain joins TRBV19 to TRBJ1-5; 8 nucleotides match TRBD1. CDR1 is LNHDA and CDR2 is SQIVND in the germline V gene (reference sequence). The CDR3 has 16 residues. Unmatched junction bases numbered 14, after V lost 8 bases and J lost 5 bases. CDR3 loop: CASSIRRTGLHQPQHF. In DNA, the CDR3 is TGTGCCAGTTCGATCCGCCGGACAGGGCTCCATCAGCCCCAGCATTTT.

Ten or more counts support this clonotype. The genes are TRBV28 and TRBJ1-2, with D possibly TRBD1 on 6 matching bases. With 6 bases removed from V and 0 bases from J, the gap between germline ends came to 11 bases. The CDR3 consists of 14 residues. Germline assignment: CDR1 MDHEN and CDR2 SYDVKM. The CDR3 loop reads CASSRGQSNYGYTF. The CDR3 DNA reads as TGTGCCAGCAGCCGAGGACAGTCTAACTATGGCTACACCTTC.

This clonotype was counted many times. CDR3 DNA: TGCAGCGTTGAAGGAACAGCTAAGGGCACTGAAGCTTTCTTT. As protein: CSVEGTAKGTEAFF. The V and J genes are TRBV29-1 and TRBJ1-1; D gene uncertain. CDR1 and CDR2 from the germline V gene are SQVTM and ANQGSEA. CDR3 length: 14 amino acids. V was pared by 1 base and J by 4 bases, with 13 bases between. Looking up the rest from reference TRBV29-1 and TRBJ1-1 gives the full variable domain: SAVISQKPSRDICQRGTSLTIQCQVDSQVTMMFWYRQQPGQSLTLIATANQGSEATYESGFVIDKFPISRPNLTFSTLTVSNMSPEDSSIYLCSVEGTAKGTEAFFGQGTRLTVV.

This clonotype occurred many times. V gene TRBV6-6 combines with J gene TRBJ2-7, with D possibly called TRBD1 or TRBD2 (6 bases each). From germline, CDR1 is MNHNY and CDR2 SVGAGI (reference sequence). This CDR3 has 18 amino acids. The V and J ends lost 5 bases and 4 bases respectively, with 27 bases between them. The CDR3 bases are TGTGCCAGCAGTCAGGGAGGAATGGGGGGCGCAGGAGTTTACGAGCAGTACTTC. Translating gives CASSQGGMGGAGVYEQYF.

This clonotype was found many times. Here the CDR3 DNA reads TGTGCCATCAGCCTTAGAGAACGGGAGACCCAGTACTTC. Encoded protein: CAISLRERETQYF. V is TRBV10-3 and J is TRBJ2-5; D gene unclear. V was cut by 6 bases and J by 5 bases, with 13 bases left in between. The CDR3 runs to 13 residues. In germline, CDR1 is ENHRY, CDR2 SYGVKD.

This clonotype was counted at least ten times. V gene TRBV5-1 combines with J gene TRBJ2-1, with 12 bases matching TRBD2. CDR1 and CDR2 (germline): SGHRS, YFSETQ. The CDR3 is 16 residues long. V lost 2 bases, J lost 7 bases, and 7 bases stayed unmatched. The CDR3 DNA reads TGCGCCAGCAGCTTACCCGCTAGCGGGGGGGGAAATGAGCAGTTCTTC. Translation gives CASSLPASGGGNEQFF.

This clonotype was recorded many times. V gene TRBV5-5 combines with J gene TRBJ2-7, with TRBD1 identical over 7 bases. Trimming cost V 4 bases and J 4 bases; bases outside gene matches: 17. Germline CDR1 is SGHKS and CDR2 is YYEKEE (reference sequence). CDR3 length: 17 residues. The CDR3: CASSASGTAPTLYEQYF. CDR3 nucleotides: TGTGCCAGCAGCGCGTCTGGGACAGCACCTACCCTATACGAGCAGTACTTC.

This clonotype was observed many times. The V gene is TRBV5-1, the J gene TRBJ1-2; no firm D call. The CDR3 extends over 15 amino acids. The V and J ends lost 0 bases and 6 bases respectively, with 15 bases between them. CDR1 and CDR2 (germline): SGHRS, YFSETQ. This CDR3 is CASSLDLLIRDGYTF. In DNA, the CDR3 is TGCGCCAGCAGCTTGGATCTCCTAATAAGGGATGGCTACACCTTC.